The T cell receptor beta chain under discussion was sequenced for a study of blood T cell repertoires in COVID-19 (dated by TCRdb to 2018 to 2020). Background for the entire study: Collaborator samples came from the United States, Italy and Spain and covered acute and convalescent phases of COVID-19. Subjects who had been exposed to COVID-19, were actively infected with it, or had recovered from it provided the deeply sampled blood TCRbeta repertoires that made up the dataset. HLA class I and class II types, where available, came from metadata supplied by the sample provider rather than from assay-based typing. The sample metadata nearly always contained a de-identified subject ID, COVID-19 status, age in years and sex. A freely available public database, intended as a resource for researchers studying the immune response to SARS-CoV-2, is where the repertoires were released. The samples were drawn from the first 160 participants of the ongoing ImmuneRACE study and from 1,254 subjects provided by 6 global collaborators. The material from the prospective study consisted of cDNA or gDNA derived from T cells, B-cell-depleted T cells, or PBMCs. General findings and caveats noted by the study authors: The amount of clinical and demographic metadata varied by source and participant and was provided uncurated.

The immunoSEQ Assay, a bias-controlled multiplex PCR, was used to amplify TCRbeta CDR3 regions from genomic DNA. As for how the authors treated the data: Within the assay, amplification of reference gene primers was used to estimate how many nucleated cells each sample contained. To quantify the absolute abundance of each unique TCRbeta CDR3 rearrangement, sequence reads were collapsed and filtered. Productive Simpson clonality was computed per sample as the square root of Simpson's diversity index over productive rearrangements. TCRdb carries this immuneACCESS record with in-frame sequences only. Its versions omit some clonotypes, under half of them owing to an unresolved V gene in the studies checked, with the rest unexplained. That table furnishes V, J and clone size, whereas the DNA furnished D and trimming. The sample table records about 490,000 clones; 70% to 90% of these occur just once. About 3.2% of the sample goes to the ten largest clones.

Collaborating institutions collected whole blood in K2EDTA tubes following their own protocols. For TCRbeta analysis, collaborators shipped samples in one of three forms: frozen whole blood, isolated PBMCs, or DNA extracted from either of those sample types. In regard to this clone: Its antigen has not been determined. No base quality information exists; no much larger clone differs at one position.

From the cysteine up to the phenylalanine, the CDR3 has a length of 15 residues. The entry retains the CDR3 DNA only, 45 bases that are in frame from base 1. At the junction V is shortened by 1 base and J by 6 bases, with 16 bases in between. The germline V gene (reference sequence) specifies GTSNPN as CDR1 and SVGIG as CDR2. The sequenced sample consisted of peripheral blood. The chain links TRBV30 with TRBJ1-3, with TRBD1 as a weak D call on 5 bases. This TCR was sampled from a human donor in a cohort sampled during active COVID-19. Read as DNA, the sequence is TGTGCCTGGAGTGGTAGGCAGGGCATAGAAAACACCATATATTTT. This gives the protein CAWSGRQGIENTIYF.